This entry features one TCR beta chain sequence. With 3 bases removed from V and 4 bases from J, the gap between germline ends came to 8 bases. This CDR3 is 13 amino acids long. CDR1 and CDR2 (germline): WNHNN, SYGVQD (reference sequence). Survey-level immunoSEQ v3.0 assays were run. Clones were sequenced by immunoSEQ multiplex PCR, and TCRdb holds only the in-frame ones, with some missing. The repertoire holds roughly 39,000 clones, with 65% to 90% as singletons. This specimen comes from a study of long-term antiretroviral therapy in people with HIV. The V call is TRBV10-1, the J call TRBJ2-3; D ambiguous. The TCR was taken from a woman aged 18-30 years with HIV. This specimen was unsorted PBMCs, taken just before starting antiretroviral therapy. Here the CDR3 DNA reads TGCGCCAGCAGTGATCTAGATTCAGATACGCAGTATTTT. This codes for CASSDLDSDTQYF.